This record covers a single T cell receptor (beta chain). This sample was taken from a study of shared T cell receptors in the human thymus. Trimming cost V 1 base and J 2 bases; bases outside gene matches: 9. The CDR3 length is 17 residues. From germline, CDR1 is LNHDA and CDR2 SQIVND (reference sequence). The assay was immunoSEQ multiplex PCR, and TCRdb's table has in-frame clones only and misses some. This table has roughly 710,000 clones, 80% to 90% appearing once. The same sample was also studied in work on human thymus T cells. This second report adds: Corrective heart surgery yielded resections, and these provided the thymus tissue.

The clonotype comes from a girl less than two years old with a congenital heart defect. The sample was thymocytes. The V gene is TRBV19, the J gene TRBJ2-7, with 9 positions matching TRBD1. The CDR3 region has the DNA TGTGCCAGTAGTATAGCCGCCCCCGGGACAGGGACCTACGAGCAGTACTTC. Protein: CASSIAAPGTGTYEQYF.